The clone carrying this TCR beta chain was recorded many times. What it binds is not known. No cell fractionation was done, so the repertoire covers all unsorted peripheral blood T cells. The data were taken from a study of HIV-infected patients and healthy controls. Findings of the study overall: Study cohorts differed slightly in age and sex, but this did not explain diversity differences. Compared with controls, mean Gini indices were significantly raised in HIV-infected repertoires, possibly indicating oligoclonality.

Losses at the gene ends were 2 bases for V and 4 bases for J; bases not matched to a gene: 4. Germline assignment: CDR1 DFQATT and CDR2 SNEGSKA (reference sequence). This CDR3 region has 14 residues. cDNA was made from around 0.5 ug RNA using alpha and beta constant primers. Each of the alpha and beta chains got its own library through chain-specific third strand synthesis with indices. The cDNA received a 5' RACE adapter containing a random hexamer plus an SP2 sequencing primer site. A single record per CDR3 protein comes from TCRdb applying MiXCR to the 5' RACE reads. This sample has just over 15,000 distinct CDR3 sequences, with roughly 7.6% found just once.

The TCR was taken from an adult in good health. The material sequenced was blood. The chain links TRBV20-1 to TRBJ2-7; 11 nucleotides line up with TRBD2. This CDR3 reads CSARSPSGRYEQYF. In nucleotides, the CDR3 is TGCAGTGCTAGAAGTCCTAGCGGGAGGTACGAGCAGTACTTC.